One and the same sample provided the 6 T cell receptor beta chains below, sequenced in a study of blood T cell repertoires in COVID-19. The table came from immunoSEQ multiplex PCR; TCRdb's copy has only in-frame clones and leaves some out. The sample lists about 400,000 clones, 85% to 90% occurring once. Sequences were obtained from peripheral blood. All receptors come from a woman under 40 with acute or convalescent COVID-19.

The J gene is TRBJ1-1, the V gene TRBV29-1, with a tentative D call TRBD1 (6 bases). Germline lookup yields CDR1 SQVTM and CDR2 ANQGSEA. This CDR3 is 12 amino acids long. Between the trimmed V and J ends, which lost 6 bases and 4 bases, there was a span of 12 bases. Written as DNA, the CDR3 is TGCAGCGTCTTAACAGGGAGCACTGAAGCTTTCTTT. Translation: CSVLTGSTEAFF. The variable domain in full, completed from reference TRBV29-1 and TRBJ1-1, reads SAVISQKPSRDICQRGTSLTIQCQVDSQVTMMFWYRQQPGQSLTLIATANQGSEATYESGFVIDKFPISRPNLTFSTLTVSNMSPEDSSIYLCSVLTGSTEAFFGQGTRLTVV.

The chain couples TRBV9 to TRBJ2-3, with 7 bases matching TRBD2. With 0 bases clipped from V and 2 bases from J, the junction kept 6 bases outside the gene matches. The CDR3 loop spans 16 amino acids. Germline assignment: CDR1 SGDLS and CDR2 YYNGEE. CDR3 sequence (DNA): TGTGCCAGCAGCGTAGGGTTGGGGGGGAACACAGATACGCAGTATTTT. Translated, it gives CASSVGLGGNTDTQYF.

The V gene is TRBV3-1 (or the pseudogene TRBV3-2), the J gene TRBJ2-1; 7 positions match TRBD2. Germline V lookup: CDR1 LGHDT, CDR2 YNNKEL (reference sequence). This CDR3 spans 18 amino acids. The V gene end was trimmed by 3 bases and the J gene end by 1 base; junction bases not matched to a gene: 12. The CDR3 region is CASSHPSAGGGSYNEQFF. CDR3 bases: TGTGCCAGCAGCCACCCCTCCGCTGGCGGGGGTTCCTACAATGAGCAGTTCTTC.

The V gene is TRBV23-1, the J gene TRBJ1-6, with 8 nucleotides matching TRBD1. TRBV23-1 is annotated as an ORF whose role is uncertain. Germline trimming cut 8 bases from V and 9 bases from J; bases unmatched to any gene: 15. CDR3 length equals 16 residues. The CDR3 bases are TGCGCCAGCTTGTCCCCAGGGGGCAAGTGGTGTTCACCCCTCCACTTT. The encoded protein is CASLSPGGKWCSPLHF.

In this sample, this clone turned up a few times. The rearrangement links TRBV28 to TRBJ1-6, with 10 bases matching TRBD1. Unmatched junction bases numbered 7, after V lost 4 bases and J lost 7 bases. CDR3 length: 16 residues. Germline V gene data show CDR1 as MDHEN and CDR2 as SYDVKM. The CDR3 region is CASSSQTGGNNSPLHF. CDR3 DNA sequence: TGTGCCAGCAGTTCACAGACAGGGGGCAACAATTCACCCCTCCACTTT.

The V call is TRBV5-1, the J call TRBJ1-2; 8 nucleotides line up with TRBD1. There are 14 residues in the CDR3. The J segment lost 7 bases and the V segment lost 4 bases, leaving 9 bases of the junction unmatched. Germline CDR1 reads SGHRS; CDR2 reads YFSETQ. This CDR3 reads CASSPDQGAGGYTF. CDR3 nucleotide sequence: TGCGCCAGCAGCCCAGATCAGGGGGCCGGTGGCTACACCTTC.